The rows below give T cell receptor beta chains drawn from one sample of a study of naive and memory T cell subsets. TCRdb processed the UMI-ligation and nested PCR reads anew with MiXCR; each CDR3 protein has one entry. The sample lists approximately 140,000 distinct CDR3 sequences, over 20% occurring once. Sequencing was performed on naive CD4+ T cells from blood. The source of these receptors is a human donor in good health. Both conserved end residues are part of each CDR3. A D gene is named only where the DNA matches it firmly. Clone size is stated in some rows and not others, as once, few, many or a class when expanded.

>TRBJ2-7|NA|few|TRBV11-2
CASSKMGAYEQYF
TGTGCCAGCAGTAAAATGGGGGCCTACGAGCAGTACTTC
>TRBJ2-7|NA|many|TRBV6-5
CASSSGAYYEQYF
TGTGCCAGCAGCTCCGGGGCCTACTACGAGCAGTACTTC
>TRBJ2-1|TRBD2|few|TRBV28
CASSRPLAGGFGQFF
TGTGCCAGCAGTCGCCCCCTAGCGGGAGGTTTTGGGCAGTTCTTC
>TRBJ2-6|TRBD2|NA|TRBV10-3
CAISESMGGSYPGANVLTF
TGTGCCATCAGTGAGTCGATGGGCGGGAGTTACCCTGGGGCCAACGTCCTGACTTTC
>TRBJ2-1|NA|NA|TRBV6-4
CASSDDVGEQFF
TGTGCCAGCAGTGACGACGTAGGTGAGCAGTTCTTC
>TRBJ1-5|NA|NA|TRBV6-6
CASSVQGGQPQHF
TGTGCCAGCAGTGTCCAGGGAGGTCAGCCCCAGCATTTT
>TRBJ2-3|NA|NA|TRBV28
CASSLGTSSSTDTQYF
TGTGCCAGCAGTTTAGGTACATCCTCTAGCACAGATACGCAGTATTTT
>TRBJ2-3|TRBD2|few|TRBV20-1
CSARDGGRDTQYF
TGCAGTGCTAGAGATGGCGGGAGGGATACGCAGTATTTT
>TRBJ2-7|NA|NA|TRBV29-1
CSAGEWERDGLYEQYF
TGCAGCGCCGGTGAGTGGGAGAGAGATGGGCTTTACGAGCAGTACTTC
>TRBJ2-1|TRBD2|many|TRBV29-1
CSVGREGNEQFF
TGCAGCGTTGGTCGGGAGGGCAATGAGCAGTTCTTC
>TRBJ1-1|NA|NA|TRBV19
CASSKVSGTEAFF
TGTGCCAGTAGTAAGGTCAGTGGCACTGAAGCTTTCTTT
>TRBJ2-7|NA|few|TRBV28
CASSLLWGGPDHSSYEQYF
TGTGCCAGCAGTTTATTATGGGGAGGACCCGACCATAGCTCCTACGAGCAGTACTTC
>TRBJ2-7|NA|few|TRBV28
CASSLWEGHRYF
TGTGCCAGCAGTTTATGGGAGGGACATCGGTACTTC
>TRBJ2-3|TRBD2|NA|TRBV24-1
CATSPGLAGGSTDTQYF
TGTGCCACCAGTCCGGGACTAGCGGGAGGAAGCACAGATACGCAGTATTTT
>TRBJ2-5|TRBD1|few|TRBV28
CASSLYRTGEETQYF
TGTGCCAGCAGTTTATATAGGACAGGGGAAGAGACCCAGTACTTC
>TRBJ1-3|TRBD1|many|TRBV9
CASSVDVRGDTIYF
TGTGCCAGCAGCGTAGACGTCAGGGGGGACACCATATATTTT
>TRBJ2-1|TRBD2|many|TRBV3-1
CASRDSGYNEQFF
TGTGCCAGCAGAGATAGCGGGTACAATGAGCAGTTCTTC
>TRBJ2-1|TRBD1|many|TRBV18
CASSPNAGTGSHEQFF
TGTGCCAGCTCACCGAATGCCGGGACAGGGTCTCATGAGCAGTTCTTC
>TRBJ1-5|TRBD1|few|TRBV28
CASSLRQGDQPQHF
TGTGCCAGCAGTTTGAGGCAGGGGGACCAGCCCCAGCATTTT
>TRBJ2-7|TRBD2|NA|TRBV7-7
CASSSGLAGLYEQYF
TGTGCTAGCAGCTCAGGACTAGCGGGACTCTACGAGCAGTACTTC
>TRBJ1-1|TRBD1|NA|TRBV28
CASRPTGGVVEAFF
TGTGCCAGCAGACCGACAGGGGGCGTCGTTGAAGCTTTCTTT
>TRBJ2-7|NA|few|TRBV6-6
CASSYGGTWTYEQYF
TGTGCCAGCAGTTATGGTGGGACTTGGACCTACGAGCAGTACTTC
>TRBJ1-1|NA|NA|TRBV5-5
CASSLNFRDTEAFF
TGTGCCAGCAGCTTGAATTTTAGGGACACTGAAGCTTTCTTT
>TRBJ2-7|NA|many|TRBV7-9
CASSPVYEQYF
TGTGCCAGCAGCCCAGTCTACGAGCAGTACTTC
>TRBJ2-1|NA|NA|TRBV28
CASRSRVLTNEQFF
TGTGCCAGCAGATCGAGGGTCCTGACGAATGAGCAGTTCTTC
>TRBJ2-2|NA|NA|TRBV3-1
CASSKQAAATGELFF
TGTGCCAGCAGCAAACAGGCCGCTGCAACCGGGGAGCTGTTTTTT
>TRBJ2-7|NA|NA|TRBV14
CASSQGRMRAGYEQYF
TGTGCCAGCAGCCAAGGAAGGATGCGGGCTGGGTACGAGCAGTACTTC
>TRBJ1-4|NA|few|TRBV3-1
CASSQDTSGREKLFF
TGTGCCAGCAGCCAAGACACGTCAGGGCGAGAAAAACTGTTTTTT
>TRBJ2-1|TRBD2|few|TRBV7-2
CASSLGGTSDRKQFF
TGTGCCAGCAGCTTAGGAGGGACTAGCGATAGAAAGCAGTTCTTC
>TRBJ2-5|NA|NA|TRBV6-6
CASRGDSRETQYF
TGTGCCAGCAGAGGGGACTCCCGGGAGACCCAGTACTTC
>TRBJ2-1|NA|NA|TRBV20-1
CSVSGIYNEQFF
TGCAGTGTGTCAGGGATTTACAATGAGCAGTTCTTC
>TRBJ1-5|TRBD1|few|TRBV6-5
CASRKTGYHQPQHF
TGTGCCAGCCGTAAGACAGGGTATCATCAGCCCCAGCATTTT
>TRBJ2-3|NA|NA|TRBV6-5
CASSLSRTSTDTQYF
TGTGCCAGCAGCCTTTCTCGGACTAGCACAGATACGCAGTATTTT
>TRBJ1-6|NA|NA|TRBV5-1
CASSLDGSSYNSPLHF
TGCGCCAGCAGCTTGGATGGTAGCTCCTATAATTCACCCCTCCACTTT
>TRBJ2-1|TRBD2|NA|TRBV15
CATRRGLAGSVNEQFF
TGTGCCACCAGACGGGGACTAGCGGGAAGCGTAAATGAGCAGTTCTTC
>TRBJ1-1|NA|few|TRBV29-1
CSVLPVEAFF
TGCAGCGTTTTGCCGGTTGAAGCTTTCTTT
>TRBJ2-1|NA|NA|TRBV27
CASSLSMNNEQFF
TGTGCCAGCAGTTTATCAATGAACAATGAGCAGTTCTTC
>TRBJ2-1|TRBD1|NA|TRBV2
CASSELTGGEQFF
TGTGCCAGCAGTGAGCTCACAGGGGGTGAGCAGTTCTTC
>TRBJ1-1|NA|NA|TRBV7-2
CASSLRQSWTEAFF
TGTGCCAGCAGCTTACGACAGTCTTGGACTGAAGCTTTCTTT
>TRBJ1-4|NA|NA|TRBV5-1
CASSLMGAANEKLFF
TGCGCCAGCAGCTTGATGGGGGCAGCTAATGAAAAACTGTTTTTT
>TRBJ2-1|TRBD2|many|TRBV13
CASSPHRLAGHNEQFF
TGTGCCAGCAGCCCTCACCGACTAGCGGGGCACAATGAGCAGTTCTTC
>TRBJ2-2|NA|NA|TRBV7-2
CASSIRDTGELFF
TGTGCCAGCAGCATCCGCGACACCGGGGAGCTGTTTTTT
>TRBJ2-7|TRBD2|few|TRBV19
CASSFTSGSYEQYF
TGTGCCAGTAGCTTCACTAGCGGCTCCTACGAGCAGTACTTC
>TRBJ1-1|NA|few|TRBV7-3
CASSPQGRNTEAFF
TGTGCCAGCAGCCCACAGGGTAGGAACACTGAAGCTTTCTTT
>TRBJ2-7|NA|NA|TRBV29-1
CSVDVSGEQYF
TGCAGCGTTGACGTCAGTGGCGAGCAGTACTTC
>TRBJ1-2|NA|NA|TRBV6-5
CASSPLGRDVYGYTF
TGTGCCAGCAGTCCTTTGGGCAGGGACGTCTATGGCTACACCTTC
>TRBJ2-7|TRBD1|once|TRBV7-8
CASSLATGGSREQYF
TGTGCCAGCAGCTTAGCGACAGGGGGTAGTCGTGAGCAGTACTTC
>TRBJ2-5|NA|many|TRBV6-1
CASSLLRATQYF
TGTGCCAGCAGTCTACTCAGGGCGACCCAGTACTTC
>TRBJ2-7|TRBD2|few|TRBV20-1
CSARDPTGTSGAYEQYF
TGCAGTGCTAGAGATCCCACCGGGACTAGCGGCGCCTACGAGCAGTACTTC
>TRBJ2-3|NA|many|TRBV27
CASSYASTDTQYF
TGTGCCAGCAGTTATGCAAGTACGGATACGCAGTATTTT